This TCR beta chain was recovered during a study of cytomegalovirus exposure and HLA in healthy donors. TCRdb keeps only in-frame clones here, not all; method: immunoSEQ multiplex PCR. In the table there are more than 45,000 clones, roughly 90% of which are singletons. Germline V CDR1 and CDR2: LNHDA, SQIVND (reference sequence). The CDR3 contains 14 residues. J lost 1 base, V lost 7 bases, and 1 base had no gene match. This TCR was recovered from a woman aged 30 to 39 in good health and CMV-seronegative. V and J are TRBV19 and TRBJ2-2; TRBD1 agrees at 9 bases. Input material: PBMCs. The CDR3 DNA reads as TGTGCCAGTAAGGGACAGGGGAACACCGGGGAGCTGTTTTTT. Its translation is CASKGQGNTGELFF.